This entry lists 7 T cell receptor beta chains sequenced from one sample in a study of T cell repertoires in aging, cancer and after chemotherapy. The template was genomic DNA from peripheral blood, not RNA. TRB rearrangements spanning V, D and J were amplified using mixed TRB-A/B primers. TCRdb called the multiplex PCR reads again in MiXCR, with one record for every CDR3 protein. The profile covers under 4,500 distinct CDR3 sequences, with 25% appearing a single time and 13% to 15% taken by the ten largest. The material sequenced was blood. The origin of the receptors is a human donor with a solid tumor.

This clonotype rates as medium-sized. The chain links TRBV5-1 to TRBJ2-2; 9 nucleotides agree with TRBD1. Germline V lookup: CDR1 SGHRS, CDR2 YFSETQ. This CDR3 is built from 15 residues. Losses at the gene ends were 0 bases for V and 7 bases for J; bases not matched to a gene: 4. The CDR3, as DNA: TGCGCCAGCAGCTTGGCCGGGACAGGGAACGGGGAGCTGTTTTTT. This gives the protein CASSLAGTGNGELFF.

This rearrangement joins TRBV11-1 to TRBJ2-1; D perhaps matches TRBD2 (6 bases). Germline V gene lookup returns CDR1 SGHAT and CDR2 FQDESV (reference sequence). Trimming cost V 6 bases and J 8 bases, with 14 bases left between them. There are 13 residues in the CDR3. Here the CDR3 reads CASSFSSGDEQFF. In DNA, the CDR3 is TGTGCCAGCAGTTTCTCATCGGGGGATGAGCAGTTCTTC.

Worth noting for this clonotype: This may arise from a read error, as a much more abundant clone is one base away. V is TRBV5-5 and J is TRBJ2-7; no clear D gene. Germline CDR1 is SGHKS and CDR2 is YYEKEE (reference sequence). V was trimmed by 2 bases and J by 3 bases, leaving 18 bases between them. The CDR3 runs 16 residues. The CDR3 sequence is CASSLSFGGESYEQYF. CDR3 nucleotide sequence: TGTGCCAGCAGCTTATCCTTCGGCGGAGAGAGCTACGAGCAGTACTTC.

This clonotype is termed medium-sized. This rearrangement joins TRBV18 to TRBJ1-2; D uncertain. The CDR3 is 16 residues long. Germline CDR1 and CDR2: KGHSH and LQKENI. The V and J ends lost 0 bases and 7 bases respectively, with 18 bases between them. The CDR3 region is CASSPPSIGERSGYTF. The DNA of the CDR3 is TGTGCCAGCTCACCACCGAGTATCGGGGAGAGGAGTGGCTACACCTTC.

This clonotype came up a few times. The chain couples TRBV21-1 to TRBJ2-1; whether TRBD1, the table's D call, matches the DNA was not checked. TRBV21-1 is termed a pseudogene. The length of the CDR3 is 21 residues. The CDR3 coding sequence is TGTGCCAGCCGACCCAATGGACAGGGCAAGACTAGCGGGAGGGCCTACAATGAGCAGTTCTTC. Protein product: CASRPNGQGKTSGRAYNEQFF.

The rearrangement links TRBV5-1 to TRBJ1-2; tentative D call: TRBD1 (5 bases). Germline V gene lookup returns CDR1 SGHRS and CDR2 YFSETQ. The CDR3 extends over 16 amino acids. Trimming shortened V by 9 bases and J by 6 bases, and 27 bases separated the two germline ends. The chain's CDR3 is CATHPSGGVLLHGYTF. The CDR3 nucleotides are TGCGCCACCCACCCTTCCGGGGGGGTTCTCTTACATGGCTACACCTTC.

This chain connects TRBV29-1 to TRBJ1-1; the match to TRBD1 covers 10 bases. CDR1 and CDR2 from the germline V gene are SQVTM and ANQGSEA. V trimming: 4 bases; J trimming: 5 bases; junction bases outside the gene matches: 13. CDR3 size: 16 residues. The CDR3 nucleotides are TGCAGCGTTGGACAGGGGGCGCGGTTGTCGAGGACTGAAGCTTTCTTT. It is translated as CSVGQGARLSRTEAFF.